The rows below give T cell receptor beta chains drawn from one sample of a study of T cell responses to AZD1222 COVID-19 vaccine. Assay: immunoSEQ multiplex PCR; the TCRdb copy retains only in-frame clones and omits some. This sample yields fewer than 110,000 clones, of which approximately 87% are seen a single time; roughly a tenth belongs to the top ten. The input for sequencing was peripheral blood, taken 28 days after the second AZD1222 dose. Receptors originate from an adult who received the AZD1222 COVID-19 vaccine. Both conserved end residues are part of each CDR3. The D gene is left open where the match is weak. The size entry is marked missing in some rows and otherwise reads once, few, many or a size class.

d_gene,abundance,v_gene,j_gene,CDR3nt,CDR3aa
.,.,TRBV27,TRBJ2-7,TGTGCCAGCAGCAAGTCCCGGGACACCAGGGCCTACGAGCAGTACTTC,CASSKSRDTRAYEQYF
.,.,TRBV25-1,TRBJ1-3,TGTGCCAGCAGTGACCCAGGATTATACGGAAACACCATATATTTT,CASSDPGLYGNTIYF
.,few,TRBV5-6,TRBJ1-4,TGTGCCAGCAGCTCGCCGTCAGGGAGGGGGAATGAAAAACTGTTTTTT,CASSSPSGRGNEKLFF
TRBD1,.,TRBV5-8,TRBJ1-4,TGTGCCAGCAGCCGGGACAGGGTGGTAGAAAAACTGTTTTTT,CASSRDRVVEKLFF
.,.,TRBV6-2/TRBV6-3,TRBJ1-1,TGTGCCAGCAGCAAAAACCAAATCGGGGCAACCACTGAAGCTTTCTTT,CASSKNQIGATTEAFF
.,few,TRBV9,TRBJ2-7,TGTGCCAGCAGCGTAGGCCCCGACAGCACCTACGAGCAGTACTTC,CASSVGPDSTYEQYF
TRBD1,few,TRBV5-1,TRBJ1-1,TGCGCCAGCAGCTTGAATGACAGGGCGAGAGCTGAAGCTTTCTTT,CASSLNDRARAEAFF
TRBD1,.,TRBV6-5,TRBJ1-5,TGTGCCAGCAGTTACGGGACAGGGGTACATCAGCCCCAGCATTTT,CASSYGTGVHQPQHF
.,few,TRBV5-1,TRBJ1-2,TGCGCCAGCAGCCCCCGGGACAACGATGGCTACACCTTC,CASSPRDNDGYTF
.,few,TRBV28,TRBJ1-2,TGTGCCAGCAGCTCGAGGGCCGTTTCCCGCAACTATGGCTACACCTTC,CASSSRAVSRNYGYTF
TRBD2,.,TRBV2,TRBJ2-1,TGTGCCAGCAGTCCTTCCCCGCCGGGACTAGCGAAGGGAAATGAGCAGTTCTTC,CASSPSPPGLAKGNEQFF
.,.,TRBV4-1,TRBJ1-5,TGCGCCAGCAGCCAATTCTATAGGGGAGAACTGAGCTACAATCAGCCCCAGCATTTT,CASSQFYRGELSYNQPQHF
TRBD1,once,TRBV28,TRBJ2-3,TGTGCCAGCAGTCGGACAGGGGGGCAGGAAGATACGCAGTATTTT,CASSRTGGQEDTQYF
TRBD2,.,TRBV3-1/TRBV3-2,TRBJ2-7,TGTGCCAGCAGCCAAGGGTCTAGCGGGGGACCCTACGAGCAGTACTTC,CASSQGSSGGPYEQYF
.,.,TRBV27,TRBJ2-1,TGTGCCAGATGGGCGGATGAGCAGTTCTTC,CARWADEQFF
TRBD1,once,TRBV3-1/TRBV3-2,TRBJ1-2,TGTGCCAGCAGCCAAACACAGGGGAATGGCTACACCTTC,CASSQTQGNGYTF
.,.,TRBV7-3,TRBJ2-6,TGTGCCAGCAGCCTCCGGGCAGGAAATTCTGGGGCCAACGTCCTGACTTTC,CASSLRAGNSGANVLTF
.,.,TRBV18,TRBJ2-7,TGTGCCAGCTCACCGGCCGAGGGCGAGCAGTACTTC,CASSPAEGEQYF
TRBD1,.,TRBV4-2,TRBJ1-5,TGTGCCAGCAGCGTCGGGACAGGGGCCGGTCAGCCCCAGCATTTT,CASSVGTGAGQPQHF
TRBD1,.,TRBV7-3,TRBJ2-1,TGTGCCAGCAGCTTAACGGGGACAGTGAACAATGAGCAGTTCTTC,CASSLTGTVNNEQFF
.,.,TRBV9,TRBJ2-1,TGTGCCAGCAGCGTAGGAGGGCAGTACAATGAGCAGTTCTTC,CASSVGGQYNEQFF
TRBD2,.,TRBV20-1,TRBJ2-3,TGCAGTGCTAGTGAGGGACTAGCCCACACAGATACGCAGTATTTT,CSASEGLAHTDTQYF
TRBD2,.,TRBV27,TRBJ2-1,TGTGCCAGCAGTTTATCCCCGGGACTAGCGGGACACAATGAGCAGTTCTTC,CASSLSPGLAGHNEQFF
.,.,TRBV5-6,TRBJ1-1,TGTGCCAGCAGCTTAAGGGCAATTGGTGAAGCTTTCTTT,CASSLRAIGEAFF
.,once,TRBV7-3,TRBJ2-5,TGTGCCAGCAGCTTAGGAAGCCCCGGGGAGACCCAGTACTTC,CASSLGSPGETQYF
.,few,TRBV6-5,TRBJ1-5,TGTGCCAGCAGAGAGACATCCTATAGCAATCAGCCCCAGCATTTT,CASRETSYSNQPQHF
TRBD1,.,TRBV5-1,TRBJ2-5,TGCGCCAGTTCGACAGGGGTGGTGGAGACCCAGTACTTC,CASSTGVVETQYF
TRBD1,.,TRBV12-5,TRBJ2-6,TGTGCTAGTGGCGATGACCGGACAGGGGCAGGGGCCAACGTCCTGACTTTC,CASGDDRTGAGANVLTF
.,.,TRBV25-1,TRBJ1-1,TGTGCCAGCAGTGAATGGGGCAGGGCCACTGAAGCTTTCTTT,CASSEWGRATEAFF
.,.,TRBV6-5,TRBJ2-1,TGTGCCAGCAGCAAAAACAATGAGCAGTTCTTC,CASSKNNEQFF
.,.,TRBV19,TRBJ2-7,TGTGCCAGTAGTGATCCCGGGACCGTCTCCTACGAGCAGTACTTC,CASSDPGTVSYEQYF
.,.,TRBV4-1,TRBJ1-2,TGCGCCAGCAGCCAAGTCGGAGACAGCCTAGTCTATGGCTACACCTTC,CASSQVGDSLVYGYTF
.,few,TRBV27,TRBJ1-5,TGTGCCAGCAGTTTAGGTTGGGGCAATCAGCCCCAGCATTTT,CASSLGWGNQPQHF
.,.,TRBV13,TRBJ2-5,TGTGCCAGCAGCCGCGGAGGTAGACAAGAGACCCAGTACTTC,CASSRGGRQETQYF
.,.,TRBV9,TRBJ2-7,TGTGCCAGCAGCGTAGCTGCTGCCTTCATTTACGAGCAGTACTTC,CASSVAAAFIYEQYF
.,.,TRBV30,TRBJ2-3,TGTGCCTGGAGTGTTGCTGGGGCGGATACGCAGTATTTT,CAWSVAGADTQYF
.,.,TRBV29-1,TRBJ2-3,TGCAGCGTTGTCAGCGGAGCAGATACGCAGTATTTT,CSVVSGADTQYF
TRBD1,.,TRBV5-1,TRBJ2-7,TGCGCCAGCAGCTTGGCAGGACAGGGCTCCTACGAGCAGTACTTC,CASSLAGQGSYEQYF
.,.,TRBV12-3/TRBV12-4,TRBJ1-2,TGTGCCAGCAGTTTAACTCCGGGGGATGGCTACACCTTC,CASSLTPGDGYTF
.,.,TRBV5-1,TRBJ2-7,TGCGCCAGCAGCTTTTACTCCAGCTCCTACGAGCAGTACTTC,CASSFYSSSYEQYF
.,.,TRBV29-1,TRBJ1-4,TGCAGCGTTGAAGGAGGCGCCCAAACTAATGAAAAACTGTTTTTT,CSVEGGAQTNEKLFF
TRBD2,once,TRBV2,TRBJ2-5,TGTGCCAGCACCAAAGGTACTAGCGGGGAGACCCAGTACTTC,CASTKGTSGETQYF
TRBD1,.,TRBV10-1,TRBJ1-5,TGCGCCAGCAGTGAGACGACAGGGTATACGCCTCAGCCCCAGCATTTT,CASSETTGYTPQPQHF
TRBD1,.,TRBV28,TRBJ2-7,TGTGCCAGCACCCCACAGGGGGCAAAAAGGGAGCAGTACTTC,CASTPQGAKREQYF
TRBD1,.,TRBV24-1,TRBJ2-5,TGTGCCACCAGTGATGCCCGGACAGGGGGGGCGGAGACCCAGTACTTC,CATSDARTGGAETQYF